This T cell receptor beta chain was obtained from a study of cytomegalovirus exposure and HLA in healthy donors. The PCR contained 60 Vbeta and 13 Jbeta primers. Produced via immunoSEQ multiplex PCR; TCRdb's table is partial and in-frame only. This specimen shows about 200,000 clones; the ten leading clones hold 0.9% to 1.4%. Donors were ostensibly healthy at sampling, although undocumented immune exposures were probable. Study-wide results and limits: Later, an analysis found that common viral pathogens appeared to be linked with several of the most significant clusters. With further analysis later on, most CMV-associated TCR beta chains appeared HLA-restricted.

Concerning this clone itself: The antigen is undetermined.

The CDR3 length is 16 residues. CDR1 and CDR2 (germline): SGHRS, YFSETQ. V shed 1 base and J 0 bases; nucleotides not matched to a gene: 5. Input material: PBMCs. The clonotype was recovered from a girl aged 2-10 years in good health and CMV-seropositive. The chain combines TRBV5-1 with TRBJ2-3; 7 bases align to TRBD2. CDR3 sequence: CASSLWGSGSTDTQYF. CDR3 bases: TGCGCCAGCAGCTTGTGGGGTAGCGGGAGCACAGATACGCAGTATTTT.